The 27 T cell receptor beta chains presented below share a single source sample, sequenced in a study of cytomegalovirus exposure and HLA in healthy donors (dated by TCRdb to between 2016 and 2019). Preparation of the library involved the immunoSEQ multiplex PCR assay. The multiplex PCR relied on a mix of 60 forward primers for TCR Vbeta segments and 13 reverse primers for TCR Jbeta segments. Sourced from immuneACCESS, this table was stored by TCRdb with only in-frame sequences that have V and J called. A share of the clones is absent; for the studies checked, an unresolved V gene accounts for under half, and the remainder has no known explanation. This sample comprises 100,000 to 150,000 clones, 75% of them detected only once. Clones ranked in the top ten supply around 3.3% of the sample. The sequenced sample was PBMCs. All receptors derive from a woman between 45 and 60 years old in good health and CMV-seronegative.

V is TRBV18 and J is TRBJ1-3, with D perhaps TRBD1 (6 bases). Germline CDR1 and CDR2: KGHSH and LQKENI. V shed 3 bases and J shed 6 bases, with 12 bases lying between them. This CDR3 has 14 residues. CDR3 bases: TGTGCCAGCTCACCCAACAGGGATATAAACACCATATATTTT. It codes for CASSPNRDINTIYF.

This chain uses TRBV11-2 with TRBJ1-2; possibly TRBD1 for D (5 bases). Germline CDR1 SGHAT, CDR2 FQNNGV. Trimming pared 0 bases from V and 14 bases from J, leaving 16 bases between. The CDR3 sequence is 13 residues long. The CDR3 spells CASSLDFRDRGTF. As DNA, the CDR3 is TGTGCCAGCAGCTTAGATTTTAGGGACCGGGGGACCTTC. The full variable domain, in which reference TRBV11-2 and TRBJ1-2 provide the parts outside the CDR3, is EAGVAQSPRYKIIEKRQSVAFWCNPISGHATLYWYQQILGQGPKLLIQFQNNGVVDDSQLPKDRFSAERLKGVDSTLKIQPAKLEDSAVYLCASSLDFRDRGTFGSGTRLTVV.

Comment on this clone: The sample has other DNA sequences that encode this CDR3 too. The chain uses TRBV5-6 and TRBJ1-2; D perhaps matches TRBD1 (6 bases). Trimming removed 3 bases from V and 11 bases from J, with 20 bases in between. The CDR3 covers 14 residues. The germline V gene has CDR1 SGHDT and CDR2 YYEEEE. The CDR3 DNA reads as TGTGCCAGCAGCTACCTTACAGGGCCGGGTGGTTACACCTTC. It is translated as CASSYLTGPGGYTF.

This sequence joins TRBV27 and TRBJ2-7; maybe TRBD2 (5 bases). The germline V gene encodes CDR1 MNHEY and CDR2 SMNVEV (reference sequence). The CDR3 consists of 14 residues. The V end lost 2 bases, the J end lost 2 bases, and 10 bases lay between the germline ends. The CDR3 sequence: CASSLSGFTYEQYF. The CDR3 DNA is TGTGCCAGCAGTTTAAGCGGATTTACCTACGAGCAGTACTTC.

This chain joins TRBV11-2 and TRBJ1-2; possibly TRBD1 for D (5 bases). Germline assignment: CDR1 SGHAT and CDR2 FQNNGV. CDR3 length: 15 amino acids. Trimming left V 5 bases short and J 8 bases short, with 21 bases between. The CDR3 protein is CASSDIRVDRPGYTF. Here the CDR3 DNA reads TGTGCCAGCAGCGATATTAGGGTCGACAGACCCGGCTACACCTTC.

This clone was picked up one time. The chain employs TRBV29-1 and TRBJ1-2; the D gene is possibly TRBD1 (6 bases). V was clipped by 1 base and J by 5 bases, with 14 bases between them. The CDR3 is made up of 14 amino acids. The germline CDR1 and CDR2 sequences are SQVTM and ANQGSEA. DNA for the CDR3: TGCAGCGTTGAAGCCAGGGGAGAAGCTTATGGCTACACCTTC. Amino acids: CSVEARGEAYGYTF.

CDR3 sequence: CASSLQGSNEKLFF. DNA of the CDR3: TGTGCCAGCAGTCTCCAGGGGTCTAATGAAAAACTGTTTTTT. The rearrangement uses TRBV27 and TRBJ1-4; D might be TRBD1 (6 bases). The CDR3 has 14 residues. The V end lost 5 bases, the J end lost 3 bases, and 10 bases lay between the germline ends. Germline CDR1 reads MNHEY; CDR2 reads SMNVEV (reference sequence).

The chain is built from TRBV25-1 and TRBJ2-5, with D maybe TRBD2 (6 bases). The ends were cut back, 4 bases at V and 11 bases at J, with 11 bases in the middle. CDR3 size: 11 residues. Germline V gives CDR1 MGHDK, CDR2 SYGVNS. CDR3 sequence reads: CASSGSREQYF. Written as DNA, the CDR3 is TGTGCCAGCAGTGGCTCCCGGGAGCAGTACTTC.

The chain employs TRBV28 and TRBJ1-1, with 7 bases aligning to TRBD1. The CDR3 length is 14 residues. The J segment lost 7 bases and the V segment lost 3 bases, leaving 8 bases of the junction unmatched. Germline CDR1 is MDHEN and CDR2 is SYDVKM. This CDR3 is CASSFFDRVFEAFF. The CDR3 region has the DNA TGTGCCAGCAGTTTTTTCGACAGGGTTTTTGAAGCTTTCTTT.

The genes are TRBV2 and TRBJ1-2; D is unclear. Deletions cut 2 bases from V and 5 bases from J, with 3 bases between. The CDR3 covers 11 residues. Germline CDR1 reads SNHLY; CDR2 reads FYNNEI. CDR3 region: CASSERYGYTF. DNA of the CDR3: TGTGCCAGCAGTGAACGGTATGGCTACACCTTC. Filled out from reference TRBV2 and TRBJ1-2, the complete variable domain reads EPEVTQTPSHQVTQMGQEVILRCVPISNHLYFYWYRQILGQKVEFLVSFYNNEISEKSEIFDDQFSVERPDGSNFTLKIRSTKLEDSAMYFCASSERYGYTFGSGTRLTVV.

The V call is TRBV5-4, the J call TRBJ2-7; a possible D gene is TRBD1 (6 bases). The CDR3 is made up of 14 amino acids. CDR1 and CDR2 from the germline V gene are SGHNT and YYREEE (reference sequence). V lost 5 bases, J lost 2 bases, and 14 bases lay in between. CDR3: CASSATGSPYEQYF. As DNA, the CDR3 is TGTGCCAGCAGTGCGACAGGTTCCCCCTACGAGCAGTACTTC.

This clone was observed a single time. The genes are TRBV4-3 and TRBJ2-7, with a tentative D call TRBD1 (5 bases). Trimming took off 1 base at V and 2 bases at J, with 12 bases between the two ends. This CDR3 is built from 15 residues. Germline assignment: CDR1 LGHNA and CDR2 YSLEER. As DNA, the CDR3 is TGCGCCAGCAGCCAAGGACAGTGGGGCACCTACGAGCAGTACTTC. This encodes CASSQGQWGTYEQYF.

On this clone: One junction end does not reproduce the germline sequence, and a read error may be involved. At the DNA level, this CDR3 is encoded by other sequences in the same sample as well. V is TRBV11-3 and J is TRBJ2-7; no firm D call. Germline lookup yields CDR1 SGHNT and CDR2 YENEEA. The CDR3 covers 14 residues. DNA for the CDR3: TGTGCCAGCAGCTTAGGTGGCGGATCCTATGAGCAGTACTTC. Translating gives CASSLGGGSYEQYF.

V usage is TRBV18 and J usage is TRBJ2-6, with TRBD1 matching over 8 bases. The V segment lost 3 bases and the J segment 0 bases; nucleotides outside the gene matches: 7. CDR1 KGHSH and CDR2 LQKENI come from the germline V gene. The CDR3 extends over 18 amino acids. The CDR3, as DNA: TGTGCCAGCTCACCGACAACAGGGGGAGGCTCTGGGGCCAACGTCCTGACTTTC. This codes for CASSPTTGGGSGANVLTF.

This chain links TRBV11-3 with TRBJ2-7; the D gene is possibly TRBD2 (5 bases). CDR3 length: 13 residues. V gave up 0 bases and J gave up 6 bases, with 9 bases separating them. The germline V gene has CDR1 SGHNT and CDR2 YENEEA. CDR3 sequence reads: CASSLEGAGEQYF. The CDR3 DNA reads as TGTGCCAGCAGCTTAGAAGGCGCGGGCGAGCAGTACTTC.

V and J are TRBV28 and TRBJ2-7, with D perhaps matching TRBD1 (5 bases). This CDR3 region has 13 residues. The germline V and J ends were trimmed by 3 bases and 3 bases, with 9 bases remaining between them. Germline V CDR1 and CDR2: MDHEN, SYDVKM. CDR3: CASSFSGFYEQYF. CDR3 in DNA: TGTGCCAGCAGTTTTTCAGGGTTCTACGAGCAGTACTTC.

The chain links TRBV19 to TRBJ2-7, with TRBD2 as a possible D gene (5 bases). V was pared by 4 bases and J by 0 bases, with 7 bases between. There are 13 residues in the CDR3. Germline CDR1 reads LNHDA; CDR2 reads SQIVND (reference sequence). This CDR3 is CASSRTGSYEQYF. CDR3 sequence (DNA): TGTGCCAGTAGTAGGACTGGCTCCTACGAGCAGTACTTC.

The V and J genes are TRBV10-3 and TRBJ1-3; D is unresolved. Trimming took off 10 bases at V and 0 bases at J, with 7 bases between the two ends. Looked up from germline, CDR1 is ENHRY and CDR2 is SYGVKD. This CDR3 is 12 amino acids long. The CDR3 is CASTASGNTIYF. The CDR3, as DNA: TGTGCCAGCACTGCCTCTGGAAACACCATATATTTT.

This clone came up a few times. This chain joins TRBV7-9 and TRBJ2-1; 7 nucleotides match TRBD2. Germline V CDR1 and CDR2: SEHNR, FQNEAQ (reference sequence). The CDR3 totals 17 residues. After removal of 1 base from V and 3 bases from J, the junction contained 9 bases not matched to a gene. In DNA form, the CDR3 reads TGTGCCAGCAGCTTAGAGGTCTGGGCTAGCGGCTACAATGAGCAGTTCTTC. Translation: CASSLEVWASGYNEQFF.

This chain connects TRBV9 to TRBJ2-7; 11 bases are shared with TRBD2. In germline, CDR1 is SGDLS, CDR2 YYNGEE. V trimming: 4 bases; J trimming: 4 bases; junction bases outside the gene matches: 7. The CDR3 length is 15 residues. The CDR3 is CASSPLAGGLYEQYF. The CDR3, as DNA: TGTGCCAGCAGCCCTCTAGCGGGAGGTTTATACGAGCAGTACTTC.

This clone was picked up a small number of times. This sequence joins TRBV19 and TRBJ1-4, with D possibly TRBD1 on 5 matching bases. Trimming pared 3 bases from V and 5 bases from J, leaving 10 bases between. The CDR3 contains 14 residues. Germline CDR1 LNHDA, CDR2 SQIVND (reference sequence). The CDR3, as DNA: TGTGCCAGTAGTATGGTGGGACTCAATGAAAAACTGTTTTTT. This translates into CASSMVGLNEKLFF.

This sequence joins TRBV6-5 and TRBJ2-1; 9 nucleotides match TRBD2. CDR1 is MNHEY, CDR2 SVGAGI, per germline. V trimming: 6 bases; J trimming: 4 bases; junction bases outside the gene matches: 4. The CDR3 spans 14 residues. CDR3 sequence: CASRTSGKYNEQFF. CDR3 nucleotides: TGTGCCAGCAGGACTAGCGGAAAATACAATGAGCAGTTCTTC.

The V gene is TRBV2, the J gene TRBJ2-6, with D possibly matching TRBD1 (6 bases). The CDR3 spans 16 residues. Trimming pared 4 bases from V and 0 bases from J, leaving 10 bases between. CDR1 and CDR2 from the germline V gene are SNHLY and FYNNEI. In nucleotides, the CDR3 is TGTGCCAGCAGTGCCACAGGGCCCTCTGGGGCCAACGTCCTGACTTTC. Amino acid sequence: CASSATGPSGANVLTF.

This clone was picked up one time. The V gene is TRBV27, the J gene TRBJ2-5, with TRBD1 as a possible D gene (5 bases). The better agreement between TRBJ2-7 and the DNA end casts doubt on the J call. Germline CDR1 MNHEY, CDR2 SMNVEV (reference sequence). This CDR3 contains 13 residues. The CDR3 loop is CSQRGWSLYEQYF. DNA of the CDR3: TGTTCGCAAAGGGGATGGTCCCTCTACGAGCAGTACTTC.

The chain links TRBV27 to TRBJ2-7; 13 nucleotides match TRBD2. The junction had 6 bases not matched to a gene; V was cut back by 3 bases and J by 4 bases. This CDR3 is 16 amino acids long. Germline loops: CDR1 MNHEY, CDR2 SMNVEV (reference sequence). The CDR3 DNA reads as TGTGCCAGCAGTTTGTTACTAGCGGGAGGGCCTTACGAGCAGTACTTC. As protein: CASSLLLAGGPYEQYF.

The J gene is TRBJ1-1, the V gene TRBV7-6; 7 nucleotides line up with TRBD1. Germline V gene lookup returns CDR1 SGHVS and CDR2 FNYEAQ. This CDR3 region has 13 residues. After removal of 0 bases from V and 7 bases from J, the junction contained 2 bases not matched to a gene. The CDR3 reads CASSLAQGVEAFF. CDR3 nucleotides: TGTGCCAGCAGCTTAGCGCAGGGGGTTGAAGCTTTCTTT.

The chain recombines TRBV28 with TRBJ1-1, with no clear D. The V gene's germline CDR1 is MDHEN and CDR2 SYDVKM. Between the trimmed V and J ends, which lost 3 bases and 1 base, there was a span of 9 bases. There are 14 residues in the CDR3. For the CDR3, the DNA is TGTGCCAGCAGTTTGAGGTTCGGGAACACTGAAGCTTTCTTT. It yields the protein CASSLRFGNTEAFF.